This record looks at one T cell receptor (beta chain) sequence and its context. The data originate from a study of blood T cell repertoires in COVID-19. In the original processing: How many nucleated cells were present was estimated from reference gene primer amplification. Only in-frame clones appear in the TCRdb table, and some are missing; sequencing was by immunoSEQ multiplex PCR. From that table come the V and J calls and clone size; the DNA was used to work out D and trimming. The table lists roughly 150,000 clones, around 79% of them singletons. The CDR3 is made up of 13 amino acids. V was pared by 4 bases and J by 1 base, with 6 bases between. Germline CDR1 SGHTA, CDR2 FQGNSA.

Sequencing was done on a sample of PBMCs or T cells enriched from blood (not recorded which). This sequence joins TRBV7-2 and TRBJ2-3; a possible D gene is TRBD2 (6 bases). This TCR derives from a woman between 70 and 85 years old in a cohort exposed to, infected with or recovered from COVID-19 (not recorded which). CDR3 in amino acids: CASSSSGTDTQYF. DNA for the CDR3: TGTGCCAGCAGCTCTAGCGGCACAGATACGCAGTATTTT.